A single sample gave rise to the 25 T cell receptor beta chains below, sequenced in a study of T-cell reconstitution after alpha-beta-depleted transplantation in children. Unique molecular identifiers were incorporated into the prepared TCRbeta library. TCRdb fed the PCR reads into MiXCR, producing one record per CDR3 protein. The sample has 750,000 to 950,000 distinct CDR3 sequences; less than 20% are singletons. The sample here was PBMCs, mostly from graft donor cells, taken 360 days after TCRalphabeta/CD19-depleted stem cell transplant. Receptor source: a male patient between 5 and 17 years old who had a stem cell transplant for acute lymphoblastic leukemia, so the T cells may come from the graft donor.

The chain employs TRBV11-1 and TRBJ2-6; D is perhaps TRBD2 (5 bases). This CDR3 has 19 residues. Germline lookup yields CDR1 SGHAT and CDR2 FQDESV (reference sequence). Trimming took off 0 bases at V and 0 bases at J, with 15 bases between the two ends. CDR3 sequence reads: CASSLALGDTSSGANVLTF. CDR3 nucleotide sequence: TGTGCCAGCAGCTTAGCACTCGGAGATACTAGCTCTGGGGCCAACGTCCTGACTTTC.

J is TRBJ2-7 and V is TRBV9; weak D call: TRBD2 (6 bases). The CDR3 is made up of 17 amino acids. V lost 0 bases to trimming and J lost 0 bases, with 16 bases between them. Germline loops: CDR1 SGDLS, CDR2 YYNGEE. The CDR3 region has the DNA TGTGCCAGCAGCGTAGGGTTGGCCAGCGGGCGCTCCTACGAGCAGTACTTC. Translated: CASSVGLASGRSYEQYF.

In this sample, this clonotype turned up many times. The CDR3, as DNA: TGTGCCAGCAGCCGGCTAGCGGTCCAAGAGACCCAGTACTTC. Encoded protein: CASSRLAVQETQYF. The chain employs TRBV7-9 and TRBJ2-5; 7 nucleotides align to TRBD2. In germline, CDR1 is SEHNR, CDR2 FQNEAQ (reference sequence). CDR3 length: 14 residues. Trimming at V came to 5 bases and at J to 1 base, leaving 4 bases not matched to a gene.

V is TRBV5-4 and J is TRBJ1-2, with D unclear. The CDR3 contains 13 residues. V lost 4 bases and J 1 base, leaving 8 bases between the germline ends. Germline-derived CDR1 and CDR2 are SGHNT and YYREEE (reference sequence). In DNA, the CDR3 is TGTGCCAGCAGCCCGGATTTTAACTATGGCTACACCTTC. This translates into CASSPDFNYGYTF.

The gene calls are TRBV20-1 and TRBJ1-3; 8 nucleotides agree with TRBD1. Trimming at V came to 5 bases and at J to 4 bases, leaving 7 bases not matched to a gene. From germline, CDR1 is DFQATT and CDR2 SNEGSKA (reference sequence). CDR3 length: 14 residues. This CDR3 reads CSASDRALGNTIYF. DNA for the CDR3: TGCAGTGCTTCGGACAGGGCCCTCGGAAACACCATATATTTT.

A few counts support this clonotype. The rearrangement joins TRBV29-1 to TRBJ2-6; 11 bases agree with TRBD1. The CDR3 spans 18 residues. Per germline, CDR1 SQVTM and CDR2 ANQGSEA. Unmatched junction bases numbered 11, after V lost 6 bases and J lost 1 base. Here the CDR3 DNA reads TGCAGCGTCGGGGGACAGGGGGTCTCTCCATCTGGGGCCAACGTCCTGACTTTC. This codes for CSVGGQGVSPSGANVLTF.

In its sample, this clonotype was seen a few times. The chain uses TRBV15 and TRBJ1-5, with TRBD1 as a possible D gene (5 bases). Germline V CDR1 and CDR2: LNHNV, YYDKDF (reference sequence). Trimming took off 0 bases at V and 6 bases at J, with 12 bases between the two ends. The CDR3 covers 15 residues. The CDR3 nucleotides are TGTGCCACCAGCAGAGATTGGGGCTTGGGTCAGCCCCAGCATTTT. Its protein is CATSRDWGLGQPQHF.

In the case of this clonotype: Its ends do not fully match the called genes, so a read error is possible. This chain connects TRBV7-7 to TRBJ2-1, with D tentatively TRBD2 (6 bases). This CDR3 spans 12 amino acids. Per germline, CDR1 SSHAT and CDR2 FNYEAQ (reference sequence). CDR3 protein: CASSPGDTEQFF. CDR3 sequence (DNA): TGTGCCAGCAGCCCGGGAGACACTGAGCAGTTCTTT.

This clonotype was observed a handful of times. The J gene is TRBJ1-1, the V gene TRBV7-9; 9 positions agree with TRBD1. The CDR3 loop spans 16 amino acids. Germline CDR1 SEHNR, CDR2 FQNEAQ (reference sequence). The V gene end was trimmed by 3 bases and the J gene end by 4 bases; junction bases not matched to a gene: 9. CDR3 nucleotide sequence: TGTGCCAGCAGCTTGTTTATCGGGACAGGGACCACTGAAGCTTTCTTT. Translated, it gives CASSLFIGTGTTEAFF.

The chain recombines TRBV7-9 with TRBJ1-4; TRBD1 agrees at 7 bases. The CDR3 contains 14 residues. Germline V CDR1 and CDR2: SEHNR, FQNEAQ (reference sequence). Trimming cost V 3 bases and J 8 bases; bases outside gene matches: 6. CDR3 coding DNA: TGTGCCAGCAGCTTCTCGGAGACAGGGGAAAAACTGTTTTTT. This translates into CASSFSETGEKLFF.

The chain uses TRBV20-1 and TRBJ2-7, with D unclear. Germline loops: CDR1 DFQATT, CDR2 SNEGSKA (reference sequence). The CDR3 consists of 13 residues. V lost 1 base and J lost 4, with 11 bases in between. CDR3 residues: CSARGSLGYEQYF. CDR3 coding DNA: TGCAGTGCTAGAGGCAGTCTCGGGTACGAGCAGTACTTC.

This clonotype was picked up a small number of times. The chain has TRBV2 and TRBJ2-1, with D possibly matching TRBD2 (5 bases). With 8 bases removed from V and 9 bases from J, the gap between germline ends came to 14 bases. Germline assignment: CDR1 SNHLY and CDR2 FYNNEI. This CDR3 comprises 12 residues. The CDR3 nucleotides read TGTGCCAGCGCGAGGTGGGAGCTTGAGCAGTTCTTC. It yields the protein CASARWELEQFF.

This rearrangement joins TRBV7-9 to TRBJ2-7; 12 bases match TRBD2. The trim removed 2 bases at V and 3 bases at J, leaving 5 bases unmatched. The V gene's germline CDR1 is SEHNR and CDR2 FQNEAQ (reference sequence). This CDR3 comprises 16 residues. CDR3 in DNA: TGTGCCAGCAGCTTATCAGGACTAGCGGGGAACTACGAGCAGTACTTC. Translating it yields CASSLSGLAGNYEQYF.

J is TRBJ2-7 and V is TRBV12-3 or TRBV12-4; 7 bases map to TRBD2. Trimming at V came to 5 bases and at J to 7 bases, leaving 17 bases not matched to a gene. The CDR3 spans 16 residues. The CDR3 coding sequence is TGTGCCAGCAGTCGGGCGAGGGCCGAGTCAGCGGGAGAGCAGTACTTC. This encodes CASSRARAESAGEQYF.

This chain links TRBV25-1 with TRBJ2-7, with a possible D match to TRBD1 (5 bases). The CDR3 is made up of 16 amino acids. CDR1 is MGHDK, CDR2 SYGVNS, per germline. Trimming removed 1 base at V and 2 bases at J, with 15 bases between. The CDR3 sequence: CASSELGQGLTYEQYF. The CDR3 bases are TGTGCCAGCAGTGAATTGGGGCAGGGCTTAACCTACGAGCAGTACTTC.

This clonotype has a handful of counts. This chain links TRBV10-2 with TRBJ2-3, with D maybe TRBD2 (6 bases). Germline CDR1 and CDR2: WSHSY and SAAADI. The CDR3 covers 12 residues. V was trimmed by 8 bases and J by 5 bases, leaving 11 bases between them. CDR3 in amino acids: CASLSGVDTQYF. CDR3 DNA: TGCGCCAGCTTGTCGGGAGTAGATACGCAGTATTTT.

The chain is built from TRBV3-1 and TRBJ2-1; TRBD2 aligns across 9 bases. The V gene end was trimmed by 8 bases and the J gene end by 7 bases; junction bases not matched to a gene: 15. The CDR3 length is 16 residues. The V gene's germline CDR1 is LGHDT and CDR2 YNNKEL (reference sequence). The CDR3 is CASSDSGSGSVNEQFF. In DNA, the CDR3 is TGTGCCAGCTCAGACTCGGGTAGCGGGAGTGTAAATGAGCAGTTCTTC.

In its sample, this clonotype was seen many times. This chain joins TRBV5-1 and TRBJ2-1; TRBD1 matches 9 bases. The length of the CDR3 is 16 residues. Trimming took 3 bases from V and 5 from J; bases not matched to a gene: 9. The V gene's germline CDR1 is SGHRS and CDR2 YFSETQ. The CDR3 spells CASSWSRDRAHNEQFF. CDR3 sequence (DNA): TGCGCCAGCAGCTGGTCCCGGGACAGGGCCCACAATGAGCAGTTCTTC.

The table lists this clonotype with many counts. The V call is TRBV4-1, the J call TRBJ2-7, with a tentative D call TRBD1 (6 bases). The ends were cut back, 0 bases at V and 11 bases at J, with 11 bases in the middle. Germline V lookup: CDR1 MGHRA, CDR2 YSYEKL. The CDR3 loop spans 12 amino acids. The CDR3 region is CASSQDRDMKYF. The CDR3, as DNA: TGCGCCAGCAGCCAAGATCGGGACATGAAGTACTTC.

The gene calls are TRBV29-1 and TRBJ1-2; weak D call: TRBD1 (6 bases). The germline V gene has CDR1 SQVTM and CDR2 ANQGSEA. Trimming pared 1 base from V and 3 bases from J, leaving 12 bases between. This CDR3 spans 14 amino acids. The CDR3 region is CSVEGPGADYGYTF. The CDR3 bases are TGCAGCGTTGAAGGGCCGGGGGCAGACTATGGCTACACCTTC.

This clonotype has a handful of counts. The chain has TRBV7-9 and TRBJ2-7; TRBD2 aligns across 7 bases. Germline-derived CDR1 and CDR2 are SEHNR and FQNEAQ (reference sequence). The V segment lost 1 base and the J segment 3 bases; nucleotides outside the gene matches: 6. The CDR3 covers 15 residues. As DNA, the CDR3 is TGTGCCAGCAGCTTAGGTTCTAGCGGCCTCTACGAGCAGTACTTC. Protein product: CASSLGSSGLYEQYF.

This chain connects TRBV5-1 to TRBJ1-1; 7 nucleotides agree with TRBD1. Germline CDR1 SGHRS, CDR2 YFSETQ. J gave up 0 bases and V 1 base, and 6 bases lay outside the gene matches. This CDR3 is 16 amino acids long. CDR3 DNA: TGCGCCAGCAGCTTGCGGCCGGGACAGATGAACACTGAAGCTTTCTTT. It encodes CASSLRPGQMNTEAFF.

This clonotype turned up a few times. The rearrangement links TRBV5-1 to TRBJ2-7; 8 bases are shared with TRBD2. The V gene's germline CDR1 is SGHRS and CDR2 YFSETQ. This CDR3 is 17 amino acids long. J lost 0 bases, V lost 3 bases, and 11 bases had no gene match. In DNA, the CDR3 is TGCGCCAGCAGCTCTCGGCGGGGGGCCATCGCCTCCTACGAGCAGTACTTC. Translation gives CASSSRRGAIASYEQYF.

This clonotype showed up many times. V and J are TRBV9 and TRBJ2-7; a possible D gene is TRBD1 (5 bases). V dropped 0 bases and J dropped 3 bases, with 7 bases sitting between them. The germline CDR1 and CDR2 sequences are SGDLS and YYNGEE. The CDR3 consists of 13 residues. CDR3 nucleotides: TGTGCCAGCAGCGTAGATCAGGGCTACGAGCAGTACTTC. Its protein is CASSVDQGYEQYF.

There are a few counts of this clonotype. This chain connects TRBV5-1 to TRBJ2-2; no firm D call. The ends were cut back, 7 bases at V and 4 bases at J, with 8 bases in the middle. From germline, CDR1 is SGHRS and CDR2 YFSETQ. The CDR3 length is 12 residues. CDR3 DNA sequence: TGCGCCAGCGGGATGGGCACCGGGGAGCTGTTTTTT. It specifies CASGMGTGELFF.